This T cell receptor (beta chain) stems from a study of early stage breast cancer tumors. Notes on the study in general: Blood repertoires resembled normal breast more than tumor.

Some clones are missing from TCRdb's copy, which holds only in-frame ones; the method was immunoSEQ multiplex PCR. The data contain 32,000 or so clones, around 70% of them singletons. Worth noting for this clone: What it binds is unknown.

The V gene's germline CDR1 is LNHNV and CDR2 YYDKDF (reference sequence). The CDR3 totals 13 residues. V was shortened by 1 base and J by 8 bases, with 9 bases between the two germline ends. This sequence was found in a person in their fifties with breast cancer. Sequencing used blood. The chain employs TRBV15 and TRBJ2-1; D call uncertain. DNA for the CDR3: TGTGCCACCAGCAGAGGGGAAGGATATGAGCAGTTCTTC. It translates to CATSRGEGYEQFF. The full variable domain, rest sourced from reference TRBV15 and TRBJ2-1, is DAMVIQNPRYQVTQFGKPVTLSCSQTLNHNVMYWYQQKSSQAPKLLFHYYDKDFNNEADTPDNFQSRRPNTSFCFLDIRSPGLGDTAMYLCATSRGEGYEQFFGPGTRLTVL.